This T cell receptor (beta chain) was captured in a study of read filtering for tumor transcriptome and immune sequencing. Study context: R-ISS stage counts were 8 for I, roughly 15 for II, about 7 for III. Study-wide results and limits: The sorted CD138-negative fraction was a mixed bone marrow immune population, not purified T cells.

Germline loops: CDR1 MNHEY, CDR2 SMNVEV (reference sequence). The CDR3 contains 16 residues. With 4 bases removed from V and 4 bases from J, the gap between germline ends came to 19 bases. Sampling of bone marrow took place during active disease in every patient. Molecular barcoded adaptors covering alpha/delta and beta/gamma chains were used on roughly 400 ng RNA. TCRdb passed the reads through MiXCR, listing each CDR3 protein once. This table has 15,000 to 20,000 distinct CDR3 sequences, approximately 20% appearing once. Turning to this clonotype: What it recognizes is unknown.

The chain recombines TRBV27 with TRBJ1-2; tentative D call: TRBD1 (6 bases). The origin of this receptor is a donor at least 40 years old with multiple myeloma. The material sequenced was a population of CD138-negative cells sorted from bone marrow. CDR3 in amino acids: CASSSDSWAPSYGYTF. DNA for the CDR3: TGTGCCAGCAGTTCGGACAGTTGGGCCCCTAGCTATGGCTACACCTTC.